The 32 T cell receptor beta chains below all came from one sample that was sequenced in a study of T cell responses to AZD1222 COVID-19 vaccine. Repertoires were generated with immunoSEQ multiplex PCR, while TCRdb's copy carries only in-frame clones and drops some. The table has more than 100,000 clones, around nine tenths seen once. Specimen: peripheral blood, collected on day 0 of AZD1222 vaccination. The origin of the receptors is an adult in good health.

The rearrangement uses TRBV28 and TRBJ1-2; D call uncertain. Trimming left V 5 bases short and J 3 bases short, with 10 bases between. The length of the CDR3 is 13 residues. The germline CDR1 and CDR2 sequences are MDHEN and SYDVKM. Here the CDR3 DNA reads TGTGCCAGCAGTCCGACGTGGGACTATGGCTACACCTTC. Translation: CASSPTWDYGYTF.

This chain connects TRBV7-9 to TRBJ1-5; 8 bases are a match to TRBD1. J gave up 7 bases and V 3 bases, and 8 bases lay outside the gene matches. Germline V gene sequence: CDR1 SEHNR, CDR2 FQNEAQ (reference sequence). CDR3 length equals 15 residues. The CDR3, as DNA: TGTGCCAGCAGCTTCGGGACAGGTCAAGGACAGCCCCAGCATTTT. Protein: CASSFGTGQGQPQHF.

CDR3 in amino acids: CASSLAPTSGRQKTQYF. CDR3 nucleotides: TGTGCCAGCAGCTTAGCGCCGACTAGCGGGAGGCAGAAGACCCAGTACTTC. V gene TRBV7-2 combines with J gene TRBJ2-5; TRBD2 matches at 13 bases. The ends lost 0 bases at V and 6 bases at J; junction bases unmatched: 7. This CDR3 contains 17 residues. Germline V gene data show CDR1 as SGHTA and CDR2 as FQGNSA.

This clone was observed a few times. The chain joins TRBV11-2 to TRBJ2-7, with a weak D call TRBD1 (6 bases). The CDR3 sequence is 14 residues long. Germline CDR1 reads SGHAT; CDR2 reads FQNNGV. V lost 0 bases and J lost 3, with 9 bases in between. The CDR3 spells CASSLDTGIYEQYF. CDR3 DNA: TGTGCCAGCAGCTTAGACACAGGGATCTACGAGCAGTACTTC. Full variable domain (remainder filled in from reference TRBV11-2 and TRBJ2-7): EAGVAQSPRYKIIEKRQSVAFWCNPISGHATLYWYQQILGQGPKLLIQFQNNGVVDDSQLPKDRFSAERLKGVDSTLKIQPAKLEDSAVYLCASSLDTGIYEQYFGPGTRLTVT.

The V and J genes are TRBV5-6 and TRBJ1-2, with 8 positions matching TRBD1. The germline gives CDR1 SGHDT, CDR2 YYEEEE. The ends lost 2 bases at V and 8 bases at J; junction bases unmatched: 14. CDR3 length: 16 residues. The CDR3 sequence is CASSLLSVRGLEGYTF. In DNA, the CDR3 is TGTGCCAGCAGCTTACTAAGTGTCAGGGGGCTCGAAGGCTACACCTTC.

DNA for the CDR3: TGCGCCAGCAGCCAAGATGAAGGGACGCCTAGGGCTTTCTTT. Amino acids: CASSQDEGTPRAFF. This chain joins TRBV4-1 and TRBJ1-1; maybe TRBD1 (5 bases). Trimming took 0 bases from V and 11 from J, leaving 16 bases between them. CDR1 MGHRA and CDR2 YSYEKL come from the germline V gene. This CDR3 has 14 amino acids.

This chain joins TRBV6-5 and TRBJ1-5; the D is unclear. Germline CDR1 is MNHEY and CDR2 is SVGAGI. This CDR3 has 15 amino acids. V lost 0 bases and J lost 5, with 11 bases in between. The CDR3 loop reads CASSYSGWNDQPQHF. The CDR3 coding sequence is TGTGCCAGCAGTTACTCGGGGTGGAACGATCAGCCCCAGCATTTT.

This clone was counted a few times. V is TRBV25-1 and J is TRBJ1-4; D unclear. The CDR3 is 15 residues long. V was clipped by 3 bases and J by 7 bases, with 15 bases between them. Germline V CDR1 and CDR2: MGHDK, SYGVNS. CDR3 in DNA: TGTGCCAGCAGTGACCCGACCAGAGGGAGTGAAAAACTGTTTTTT. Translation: CASSDPTRGSEKLFF. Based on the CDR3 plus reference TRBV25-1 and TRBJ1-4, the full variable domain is EADIYQTPRYLVIGTGKKITLECSQTMGHDKMYWYQQDPGMELHLIHYSYGVNSTEKGDLSSESTVSRIRTEHFPLTLESARPSHTSQYLCASSDPTRGSEKLFFGSGTQLSVL.

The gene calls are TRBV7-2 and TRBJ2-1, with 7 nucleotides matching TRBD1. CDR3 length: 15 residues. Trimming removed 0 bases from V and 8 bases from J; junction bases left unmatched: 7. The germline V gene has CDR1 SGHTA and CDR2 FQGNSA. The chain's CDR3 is CASSLATGEKDEQFF. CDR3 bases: TGTGCCAGCAGCTTAGCTACAGGGGAAAAGGATGAGCAGTTCTTC.

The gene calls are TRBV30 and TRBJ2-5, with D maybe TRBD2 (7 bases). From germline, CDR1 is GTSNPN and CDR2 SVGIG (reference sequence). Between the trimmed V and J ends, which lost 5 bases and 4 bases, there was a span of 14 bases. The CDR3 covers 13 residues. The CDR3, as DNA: TGTGCCTGGGGGGAGGGGGAACCAGAGACCCAGTACTTC. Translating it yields CAWGEGEPETQYF.

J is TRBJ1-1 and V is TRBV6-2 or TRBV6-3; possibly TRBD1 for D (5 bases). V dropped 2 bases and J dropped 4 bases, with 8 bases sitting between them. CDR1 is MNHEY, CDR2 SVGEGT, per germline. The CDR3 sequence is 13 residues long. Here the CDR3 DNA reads TGTGCCAGCAGTTACGTGGGACTCACTGAAGCTTTCTTT. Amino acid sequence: CASSYVGLTEAFF.

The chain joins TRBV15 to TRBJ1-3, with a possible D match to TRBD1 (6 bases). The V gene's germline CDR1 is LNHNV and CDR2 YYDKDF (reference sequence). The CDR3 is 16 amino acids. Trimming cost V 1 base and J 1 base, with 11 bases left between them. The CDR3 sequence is CATSRGGGGSGNTIYF. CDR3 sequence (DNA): TGTGCCACCAGCAGAGGGGGAGGGGGTTCTGGAAACACCATATATTTT.

The CDR3 nucleotides are TGTGCCAGCAGCTTCTACCAGAAAAAGTATAATTCACCCCTCCACTTT. Encoded protein: CASSFYQKKYNSPLHF. V usage is TRBV5-6 and J usage is TRBJ1-6; D gene unclear. Trimming stripped 2 bases from V and 4 bases from J, with 13 bases between. CDR1 is SGHDT, CDR2 YYEEEE, per germline. This CDR3 spans 16 amino acids.

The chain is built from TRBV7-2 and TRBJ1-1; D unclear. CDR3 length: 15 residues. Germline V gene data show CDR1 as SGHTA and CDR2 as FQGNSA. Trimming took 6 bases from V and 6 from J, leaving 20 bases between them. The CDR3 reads CASSPSMRGGPEAFF. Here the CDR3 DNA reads TGTGCCAGCAGTCCGAGCATGCGAGGTGGGCCTGAAGCTTTCTTT.

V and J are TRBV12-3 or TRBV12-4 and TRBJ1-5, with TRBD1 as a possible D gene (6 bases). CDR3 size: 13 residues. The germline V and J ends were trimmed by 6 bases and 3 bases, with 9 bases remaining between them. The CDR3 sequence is CASSWTDNQPQHF. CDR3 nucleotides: TGTGCCAGCAGCTGGACAGACAATCAGCCCCAGCATTTT.

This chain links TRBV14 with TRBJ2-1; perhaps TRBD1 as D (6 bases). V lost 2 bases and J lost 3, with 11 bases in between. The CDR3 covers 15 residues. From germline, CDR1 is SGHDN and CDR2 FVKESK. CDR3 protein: CASSQPRGVYNEQFF. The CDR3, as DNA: TGTGCCAGCAGCCAACCCAGGGGCGTCTACAATGAGCAGTTCTTC.

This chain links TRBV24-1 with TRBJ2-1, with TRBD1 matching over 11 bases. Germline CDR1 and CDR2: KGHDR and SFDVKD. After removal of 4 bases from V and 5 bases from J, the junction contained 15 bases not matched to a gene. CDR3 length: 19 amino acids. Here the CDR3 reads CATSDTGPGQGGTNNEQFF. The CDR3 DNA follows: TGTGCCACCAGTGACACAGGACCGGGACAGGGGGGAACCAACAATGAGCAGTTCTTC.

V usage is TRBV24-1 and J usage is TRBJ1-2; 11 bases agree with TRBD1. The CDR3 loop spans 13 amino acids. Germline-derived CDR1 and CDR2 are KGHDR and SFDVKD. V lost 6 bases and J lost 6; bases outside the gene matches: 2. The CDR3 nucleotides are TGTGCCACCAGTTTGGACAGGGGGCATGGCTACACCTTC. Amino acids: CATSLDRGHGYTF.

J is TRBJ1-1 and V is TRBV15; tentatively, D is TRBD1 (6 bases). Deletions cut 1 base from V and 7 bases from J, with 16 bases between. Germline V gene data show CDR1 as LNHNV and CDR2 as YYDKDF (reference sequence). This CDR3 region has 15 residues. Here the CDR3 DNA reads TGTGCCACCAGCAGAGGGGACATCAGAACTGGTGAAGCTTTCTTT. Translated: CATSRGDIRTGEAFF.

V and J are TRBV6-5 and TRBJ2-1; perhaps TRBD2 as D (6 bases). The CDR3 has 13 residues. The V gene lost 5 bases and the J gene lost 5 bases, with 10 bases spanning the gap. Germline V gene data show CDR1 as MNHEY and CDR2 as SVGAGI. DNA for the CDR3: TGTGCCAGCAGTCCTAGCGACAACAATGAGCAGTTCTTC. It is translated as CASSPSDNNEQFF.

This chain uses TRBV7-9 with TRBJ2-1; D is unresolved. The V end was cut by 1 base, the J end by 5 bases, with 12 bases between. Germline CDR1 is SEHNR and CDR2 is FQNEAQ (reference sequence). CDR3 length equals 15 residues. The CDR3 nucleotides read TGTGCCAGCAGCTTAGTGTCGGTGGCGGACAATGAGCAGTTCTTC. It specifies CASSLVSVADNEQFF.

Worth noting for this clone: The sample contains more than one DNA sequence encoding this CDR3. The CDR3 DNA reads TGTGCCAGCAGTTTACGGGAGGGAGATACGCAGTATTTT. It codes for CASSLREGDTQYF. This sequence joins TRBV27 and TRBJ2-3, with 8 bases matching TRBD2. CDR1 is MNHEY, CDR2 SMNVEV, per germline (reference sequence). Trimming took 2 bases from V and 5 from J; bases not matched to a gene: 0. The CDR3 is made up of 13 amino acids.

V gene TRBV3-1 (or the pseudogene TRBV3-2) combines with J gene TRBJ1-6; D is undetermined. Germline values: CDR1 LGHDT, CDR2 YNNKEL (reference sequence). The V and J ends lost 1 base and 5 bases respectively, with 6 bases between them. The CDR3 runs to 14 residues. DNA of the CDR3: TGTGCCAGCAGCCAAGGCCGGGATAATTCACCCCTCCACTTT. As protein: CASSQGRDNSPLHF.

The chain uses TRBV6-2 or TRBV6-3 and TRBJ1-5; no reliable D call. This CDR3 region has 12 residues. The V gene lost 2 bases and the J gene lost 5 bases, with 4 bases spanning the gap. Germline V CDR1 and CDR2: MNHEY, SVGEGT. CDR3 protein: CASSYRDQPQHF. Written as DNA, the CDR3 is TGTGCCAGCAGTTACAGGGATCAGCCCCAGCATTTT.

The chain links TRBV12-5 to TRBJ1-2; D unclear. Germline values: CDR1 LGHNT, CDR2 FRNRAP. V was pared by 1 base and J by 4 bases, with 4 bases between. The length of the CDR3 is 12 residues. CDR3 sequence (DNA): TGTGCTAGTGGTTTGGACCTCTATGGCTACACCTTC. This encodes CASGLDLYGYTF. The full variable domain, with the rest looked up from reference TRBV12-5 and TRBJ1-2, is DARVTQTPRHKVTEMGQEVTMRCQPILGHNTVFWYRQTMMQGLELLAYFRNRAPLDDSGMPKDRFSAEMPDATLATLKIQPSEPRDSAVYFCASGLDLYGYTFGSGTRLTVV.

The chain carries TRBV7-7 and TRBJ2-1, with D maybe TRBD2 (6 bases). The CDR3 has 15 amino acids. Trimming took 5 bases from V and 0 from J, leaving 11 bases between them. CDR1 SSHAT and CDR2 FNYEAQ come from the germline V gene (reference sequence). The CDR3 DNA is TGTGCCAGCAGCCCGGGACTGAGCTCCTACAATGAGCAGTTCTTC. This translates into CASSPGLSSYNEQFF.

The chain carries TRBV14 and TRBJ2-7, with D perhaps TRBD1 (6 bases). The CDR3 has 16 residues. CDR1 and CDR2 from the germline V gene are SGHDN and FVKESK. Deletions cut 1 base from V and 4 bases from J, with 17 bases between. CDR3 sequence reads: CASSQGLGQIPYEQYF. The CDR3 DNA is TGTGCCAGCAGCCAAGGCTTAGGACAGATCCCTTACGAGCAGTACTTC.

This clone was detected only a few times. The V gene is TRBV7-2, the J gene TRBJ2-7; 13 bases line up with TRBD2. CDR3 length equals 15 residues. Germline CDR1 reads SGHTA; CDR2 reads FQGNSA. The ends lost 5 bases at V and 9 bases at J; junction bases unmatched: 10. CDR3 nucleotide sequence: TGTGCCAGCAGCGTTACTAGCGGGGGGGCCGGTGTGCAGTACTTC. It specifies CASSVTSGGAGVQYF.

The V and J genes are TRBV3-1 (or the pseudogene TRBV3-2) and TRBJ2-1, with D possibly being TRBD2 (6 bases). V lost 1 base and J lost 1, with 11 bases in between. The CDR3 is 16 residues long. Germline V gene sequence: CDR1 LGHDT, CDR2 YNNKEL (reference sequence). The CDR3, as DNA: TGTGCCAGCAGCCAAGGGAGCGGAGGGTCCTACAATGAGCAGTTCTTC. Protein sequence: CASSQGSGGSYNEQFF.

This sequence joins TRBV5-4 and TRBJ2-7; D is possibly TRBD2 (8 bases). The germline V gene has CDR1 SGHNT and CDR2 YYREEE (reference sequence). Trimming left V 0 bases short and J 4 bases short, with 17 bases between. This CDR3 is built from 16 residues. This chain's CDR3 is CASSLAGGTVLYEQYF. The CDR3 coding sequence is TGTGCCAGCAGCTTGGCGGGGGGGACAGTCTTATACGAGCAGTACTTC.

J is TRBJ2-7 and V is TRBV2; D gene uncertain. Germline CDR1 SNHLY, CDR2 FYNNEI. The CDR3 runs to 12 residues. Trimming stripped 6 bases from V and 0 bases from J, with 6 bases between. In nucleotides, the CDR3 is TGTGCCAGCAGGGGCAACTCCTACGAGCAGTACTTC. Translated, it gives CASRGNSYEQYF.

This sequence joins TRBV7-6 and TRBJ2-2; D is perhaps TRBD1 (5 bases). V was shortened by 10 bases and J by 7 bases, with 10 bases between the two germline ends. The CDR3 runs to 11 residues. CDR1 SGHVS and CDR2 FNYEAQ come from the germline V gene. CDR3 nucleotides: TGTGCCACACCAGGGATCGGGGAGCTGTTTTTT. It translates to CATPGIGELFF.